This entry lists 3 T cell receptor beta chains sequenced from one sample in a study of T cells in Graves' hyperthyroidism and ophthalmopathy. Template material for amplifying TCR beta CDR3 regions consisted of RNA transcripts. The HTBI primer set was used in a first-round RT-PCR of the TCR CDR3. TCRdb re-analysed the multiplex PCR reads in MiXCR, keeping a single row per CDR3 protein. Found here are approximately 700,000 distinct CDR3 sequences, just under 45% of them singletons; the top ten hold about 7.2%. Sequencing was carried out using peripheral blood or thyroid tissue (not recorded which). All receptors derive from an adult man with Graves' disease, either hyperthyroidism or ophthalmopathy (not recorded which).

With regard to this clonotype: Because it lacks the conserved phenylalanine or tryptophan at the end, this CDR3 is likely a read error. The DNA is omitted, as the CDR3 cannot be located on it reliably, and the CDR3 follows TCRdb's listing. This chain connects TRBV2 to TRBJ2-2; no check of the table's D call, TRBD2, against the DNA was made. The germline V gene encodes CDR1 SNHLY and CDR2 FYNNEI. The CDR3 comprises 11 residues, both ends counted. The CDR3 here is CASGNGEGVPY.

CDR3 sequence (DNA): TGTGCCAGCAGAGACCGGGACAGACCATATGGCTACACCTTC. This gives the protein CASRDRDRPYGYTF. The rearrangement uses TRBV7-8 and TRBJ1-2, with 7 bases lining up with TRBD1. V shed 6 bases and J 5 bases; nucleotides not matched to a gene: 9. This CDR3 is built from 14 residues. Germline V gives CDR1 SGHVS, CDR2 FQNEAQ. The entire variable domain, with the rest obtained from reference TRBV7-8 and TRBJ1-2, is as follows: GAGVSQSPRYKVAKRGQDVALRCDPISGHVSLFWYQQALGQGPEFLTYFQNEAQLDKSGLPSDRFFAERPEGSVSTLKIQRTQQEDSAVYLCASRDRDRPYGYTFGSGTRLTVV.

Turning to this clonotype: A much larger clone is a single base away; this may be a read error. CDR3 nucleotides: TGTGTCAGCAGTTCAGGGACGGTCTCTCGCCAGCATTTT. Its protein product is CVSSSGTVSRQHF. This sequence joins TRBV6-6 and TRBJ1-5; D possibly corresponds to TRBD1 (5 bases). The CDR3 loop spans 13 amino acids. The germline V gene encodes CDR1 MNHNY and CDR2 SVGAGI (reference sequence).